One sample yielded the 11 T cell receptor beta chains listed below, sequenced in a study of regulatory and conventional T cells in RAG deficiency. Measured with immunoSEQ multiplex PCR; TCRdb has only the in-frame clones, and not every one. The table has some 28,000 clones, about nine tenths seen once. Genomic DNA came from blood regulatory T cells gated CD4+ CD25-high CD127-low. These data were also filed under a second study, of regulatory T cells. That report adds: Amplification used 52 TRBV primers and 13 TRBJ primers.

The sequencing sample was made of Tregs sorted from blood. The receptors here all came from a human donor in good health.

The rearrangement uses TRBV19 and TRBJ1-1; a possible D gene is TRBD1 (5 bases). V shed 1 base and J shed 1 base, with 16 bases lying between them. This CDR3 spans 17 amino acids. Germline CDR1 is LNHDA and CDR2 is SQIVND (reference sequence). CDR3 loop: CASSIALRGIKNTEAFF. Here the CDR3 DNA reads TGTGCCAGTAGTATAGCCCTCCGGGGCATAAAGAACACTGAAGCTTTCTTT. Drawing the rest from reference TRBV19 and TRBJ1-1, the complete variable domain is DGGITQSPKYLFRKEGQNVTLSCEQNLNHDAMYWYRQDPGQGLRLIYYSQIVNDFQKGDIAEGYSVSREKKESFPLTVTSAQKNPTAFYLCASSIALRGIKNTEAFFGQGTRLTVV.

The chain carries TRBV6-1 and TRBJ1-1; no definite D call. CDR3 length equals 13 residues. The ends were cut back, 7 bases at V and 1 base at J, with 10 bases in the middle. CDR1 and CDR2 from the germline V gene are MNHNS and SASEGT. The CDR3 DNA reads as TGTGCCAGCACTTTACAGTGGAACACTGAAGCTTTCTTT. Encoded protein: CASTLQWNTEAFF.

This sequence joins TRBV18 and TRBJ1-2; perhaps TRBD1 as D (6 bases). CDR3 length: 13 amino acids. Trimming took off 2 bases at V and 6 bases at J, with 10 bases between the two ends. Per germline, CDR1 KGHSH and CDR2 LQKENI. CDR3 DNA: TGTGCCAGCTCACCAACGGGGGCGCATGGCTACACCTTC. Amino acids: CASSPTGAHGYTF.

In regard to this clone: Mismatch with germline at one junction end may stem from a read error. The chain has TRBV15 and TRBJ1-3, with 8 nucleotides matching TRBD1. Looked up from germline, CDR1 is LNHNV and CDR2 is YYDKDF (reference sequence). The CDR3 covers 19 residues. CDR3 sequence reads: CATSREPWTGSGSGHTIYF. The CDR3 DNA is TGTGCCACCAGCAGAGAACCTTGGACAGGGAGCGGTTCTGGACACACCATATATTTT.

This rearrangement joins TRBV5-6 to TRBJ1-6, with 7 nucleotides matching TRBD1. The length of the CDR3 is 16 residues. Trimming at V came to 5 bases and at J to 2 bases, leaving 7 bases not matched to a gene. Germline loops: CDR1 SGHDT, CDR2 YYEEEE. This CDR3 reads CASRSRGGTYNSPLHF. The CDR3 coding sequence is TGTGCCAGCAGATCCAGGGGGGGTACCTATAATTCACCCCTCCACTTT.

The CDR3 loop reads CASSLEYSGNTIYF. CDR3 sequence (DNA): TGTGCCAGCAGCTTAGAGTACTCTGGAAACACCATATATTTT. This sequence joins TRBV7-9 and TRBJ1-3; D uncertain. This CDR3 has 14 residues. Germline values: CDR1 SEHNR, CDR2 FQNEAQ (reference sequence). Between the trimmed V and J ends, which lost 1 base and 0 bases, there was a span of 4 bases.

The CDR3 nucleotides are TGCGCCAGCAGCTTGAGGGCAGGGGGCGCGTTGCGCCCTGACGGCTACACCTTC. Translated, it gives CASSLRAGGALRPDGYTF. V gene TRBV5-1 combines with J gene TRBJ1-2; 8 bases align to TRBD1. CDR1 is SGHRS, CDR2 YFSETQ, per germline. The CDR3 runs to 18 residues. The V segment lost 1 base and the J segment 8 bases; nucleotides outside the gene matches: 19.

The V gene is TRBV7-3, the J gene TRBJ2-1, with TRBD2 identical over 9 bases. The CDR3 has 16 amino acids. After removal of 5 bases from V and 5 bases from J, the junction contained 10 bases not matched to a gene. The V gene's germline CDR1 is SGHTA and CDR2 FQGTGA. The CDR3, as DNA: TGTGCCAGCAGCCCGTTCCCAGCGGGGGGACACAATGAGCAGTTCTTC. Protein sequence: CASSPFPAGGHNEQFF.

V usage is TRBV6-5 and J usage is TRBJ1-3; D might be TRBD1 (6 bases). The CDR3 length is 14 residues. V dropped 2 bases and J dropped 1 base, with 6 bases sitting between them. The V gene's germline CDR1 is MNHEY and CDR2 SVGAGI. DNA of the CDR3: TGTGCCAGCAGTTACGACAGGTCTGGAAACACCATATATTTT. Translated, it gives CASSYDRSGNTIYF.

The rearrangement joins TRBV28 to TRBJ1-6, with D hard to call. Germline CDR1 reads MDHEN; CDR2 reads SYDVKM. The CDR3 totals 15 residues. V was clipped by 3 bases and J by 0 bases, with 6 bases between them. This CDR3 reads CASSFTDSYNSPLHF. CDR3 DNA sequence: TGTGCCAGCAGTTTTACGGACTCCTATAATTCACCCCTCCACTTT.

The chain links TRBV6-1 to TRBJ2-7, with TRBD1 matching over 10 bases. CDR1 and CDR2 (germline): MNHNS, SASEGT. The CDR3 spans 14 residues. J was trimmed by 3 bases and V by 8 bases; bases with no gene match: 7. This chain's CDR3 is CASGERDRGYEQYF. The CDR3 nucleotides read TGTGCCAGCGGGGAACGGGACAGGGGCTACGAGCAGTACTTC.